The clone carrying this T cell receptor beta chain was detected a few times. The antigen is unknown. This sample is drawn from a study of beta chain features in type 1 diabetes. General study results and limits: TCRB CDR3 length was moderately but significantly reduced in all four CD4+ subsets of Type 1 diabetes patients. Naive, central memory and Treg TCRB repertoires appeared more alike in patients than in healthy donors. Diminished insertions and augmented deletions at VDJ junctions characterized type 1 diabetes patients.

Every bit of the isolated RNA underwent reverse transcription, so sequencing read expressed TCRB transcripts. Using immunoSEQ multiplex PCR, the repertoire was profiled, and TCRdb retains in-frame clones only, with some absent. In the table there are hundreds of thousands of clones, about 15% of which are singletons. Trimming at V came to 6 bases and at J to 9 bases, leaving 3 bases not matched to a gene. CDR1 is MNHEY and CDR2 is SVGAGI in the germline V gene. The CDR3 consists of 14 residues. Sequenced sample: central memory CD4+ T cells from blood. The chain has TRBV6-5 and TRBJ1-6, with TRBD1 matching 12 bases. This TCR was sampled from a young man in good health. DNA for the CDR3: TGTGCCAGCAGGGGACAGGGGGCAAGTTCACCCCTCCACTTT. This codes for CASRGQGASSPLHF.